This T cell receptor (beta chain) emerged from a study of T cell responses to AZD1222 COVID-19 vaccine. Libraries were prepared by immunoSEQ multiplex PCR; TCRdb keeps only in-frame clonotypes and omits some of them. The sample contains approximately 150,000 clones, 80% to 95% of which appear only once. Points from the study as a whole: Repertoire collection took place solely once the T cell response had peaked. Clonal diversity was possibly underestimated; the donors were predominantly white British and more often female. At baseline, seropositivity was found in only six or seven AZD1222 recipients. CD4 TCRs covered the whole spike, strongest at regions 160-218 and 743-854.

Germline trimming cut 6 bases from V and 2 bases from J; bases unmatched to any gene: 9. Germline V gene lookup returns CDR1 MNHEY and CDR2 SVGEGT. The CDR3 is made up of 16 amino acids. This clone was picked up one time. The antigen is not known. The chain employs TRBV6-2 or TRBV6-3 and TRBJ1-2, with 10 bases identical to TRBD1. The TCR sequence derives from an adult in good health. Specimen: peripheral blood, collected on day 0 of AZD1222 vaccination. The CDR3 nucleotides read TGTGCCAGCAGCTGGCGGACAGGGGGTTTCAACTATGGCTACACCTTC. Encoded protein: CASSWRTGGFNYGYTF.